Listed here is a single TCR beta chain. Its cognate antigen has yet to be identified. Base qualities are not provided; no much larger clone lies one nucleotide away. Including the terminal cysteine and phenylalanine, the CDR3 comprises 12 residues. This entry keeps only the CDR3 DNA: 36 bases, framed from base 1. V is shortened by 2 bases, J by 8 bases, and the region joining them spans 8 bases. CDR1 MGHRA and CDR2 YSYEKL were looked up in the germline V gene. This specimen belongs to a study of post-analysis software for immune sequencing data (dated by TCRdb to 2013 to 2016). Broadly, across the study: Recorded disease courses included relapsing-remitting, secondary progressive and progressive-relapsing multiple sclerosis, with some patients lacking subtype annotation. A subset of samples was prepared in parallel using single-end sample barcoding, then pooled and co-amplified after Illumina adapter ligation. The patient repertoires were compared against around eleven previously published healthy control repertoires obtained from donors aged about 6 to 25 years. Paper-wide results and their limitations: Normalized Chao1 diversity was significantly lower in multiple sclerosis patients than controls, suggesting substantial peripheral T-cell clonal expansion. The control group was slightly older than the multiple sclerosis patient group. Strong co-clustering of samples prepared in the same batch was shown by direct clustering with F measure, prompting a batch-effect correction. Patients showed significantly higher frequencies than controls for a handful of TRBV segments, among them TRBV5-6, TRBV5-1 and TRBV20-1.

TCR beta repertoires were profiled from peripheral blood of roughly twelve young patients with multiple sclerosis to demonstrate the VDJtools post-analysis software. Multiple sclerosis patients were children and adolescents aged roughly 6 to 16 years. The library came from PCR. The sequencing machine was an Illumina HiSeq 2500. To reduce PCR and sequencing biases, unique molecular identifiers were incorporated into the TCR beta cDNA libraries. Roughly 500,000 cDNA molecules were obtained for every 1 to 10 million input T cells, so each molecule roughly corresponded to one T cell. Patient libraries were prepared and sequenced with the same protocol used for the earlier healthy control dataset. Within a given batch, samples were prepared together, multiplexed and sequenced on the same HiSeq lane. The authors' analysis ran thus. MIGEC handled the raw barcoded reads, throwing out single-read molecular identifier groups before consensus assembly and CDR3 extraction. Clonotype tables were post-analysed with VDJtools, normalizing diversity by down-sampling all datasets to the smallest sample size. In repertoire overlap clustering, CDR3 amino acid sequences, but not nucleotide sequences, were matched to correct batch-related cross-sample contamination. TCRdb reworked the public reads: Q25 trimming with fastp, MiXCR clone assembly, productive beta chains retained. Each entry merges the rows of one CDR3 protein and shows their most common DNA and genes. TCRdb, not the authors, supplied the V and J calls. This sample is represented by a few hundred thousand distinct CDR3 sequences; around a third of them were singletons. Roughly 13% of the sample is taken by the ten largest.

Sequences were obtained from blood. The rearranged chain carries TRBV4-1 and TRBJ2-3; no D segment can be confidently identified. The source of this sequence is a girl aged 5 to 17 with multiple sclerosis. The DNA sequence reads TGCGCCAGCAGCCAACTCGTCGGTACGCAGTATTTT. Its protein reads: CASSQLVGTQYF.